The T cell receptor beta chain under discussion was sequenced for a study of blood T cell repertoires in COVID-19. In the study overall: Collection of acute and convalescent COVID-19 samples took place in the United States, Italy and Spain. Sources were T cells, B-cell-depleted T cells, or PBMCs; the material itself was cDNA or gDNA.

The germline CDR1 and CDR2 sequences are MGHRA and YSYEKL. J was trimmed by 6 bases and V by 3 bases; bases with no gene match: 8. The CDR3 contains 17 residues. Per the original methods: Estimates of nucleated cell counts were drawn from the amplification of reference gene primers. The assay was immunoSEQ multiplex PCR, and TCRdb's table has in-frame clones only and misses some. The V and J calls and clone size are taken from that table; D and trimming were inferred from the DNA. This table has more than 100,000 clones, around nine tenths appearing once. This TCR was sampled from a human donor in a cohort sampled during active COVID-19. The chain uses TRBV4-1 and TRBJ2-4, with 13 nucleotides matching TRBD2. Sample: peripheral blood. The CDR3 is CASSQPTSGRRRNIQYF. The CDR3 DNA follows: TGCGCCAGCAGCCAGCCGACTAGCGGGAGGAGGAGAAACATTCAGTACTTC.